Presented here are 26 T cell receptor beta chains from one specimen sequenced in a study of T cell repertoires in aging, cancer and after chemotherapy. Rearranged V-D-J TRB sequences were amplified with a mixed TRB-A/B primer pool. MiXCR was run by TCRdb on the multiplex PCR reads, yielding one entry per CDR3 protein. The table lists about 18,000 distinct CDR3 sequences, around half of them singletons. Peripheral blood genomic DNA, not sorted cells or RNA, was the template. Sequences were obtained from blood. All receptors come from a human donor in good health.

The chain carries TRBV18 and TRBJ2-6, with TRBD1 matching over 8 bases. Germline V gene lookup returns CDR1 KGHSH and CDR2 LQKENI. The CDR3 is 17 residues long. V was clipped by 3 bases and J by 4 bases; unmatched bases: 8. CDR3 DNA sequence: TGTGCCAGCTCACCCCTCATGGACAGGGCCGGGGCCAACGTCCTGACTTTC. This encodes CASSPLMDRAGANVLTF.

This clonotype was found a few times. The CDR3 bases are TGCAGCGTAACGACAGGGGTCTATGGCTACACCTTC. It specifies CSVTTGVYGYTF. The J gene is TRBJ1-2, the V gene TRBV29-1; 8 bases fit TRBD1. There are 12 residues in the CDR3. Trimming took 6 bases from V and 4 from J; bases not matched to a gene: 4. In germline, CDR1 is SQVTM, CDR2 ANQGSEA.

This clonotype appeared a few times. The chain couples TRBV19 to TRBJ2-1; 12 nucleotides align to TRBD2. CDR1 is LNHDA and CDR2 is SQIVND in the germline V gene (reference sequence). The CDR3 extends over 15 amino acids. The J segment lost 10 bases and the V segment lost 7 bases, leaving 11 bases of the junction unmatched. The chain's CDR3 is CASTILAGGEGEQFF. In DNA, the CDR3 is TGTGCCAGTACCATACTAGCGGGAGGCGAAGGAGAGCAGTTCTTC.

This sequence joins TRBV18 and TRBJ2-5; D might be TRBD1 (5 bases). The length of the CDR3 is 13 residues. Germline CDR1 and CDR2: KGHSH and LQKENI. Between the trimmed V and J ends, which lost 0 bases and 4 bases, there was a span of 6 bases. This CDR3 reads CASSPPGRETQYF. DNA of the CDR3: TGTGCCAGCTCACCACCGGGGCGAGAGACCCAGTACTTC.

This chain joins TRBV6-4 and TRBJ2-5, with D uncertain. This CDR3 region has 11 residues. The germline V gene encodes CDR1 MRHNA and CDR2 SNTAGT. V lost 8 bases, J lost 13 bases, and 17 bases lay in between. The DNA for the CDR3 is TGTGCCAGCCTATTGGCGTACAGTGGGTACTTC. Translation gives CASLLAYSGYF.

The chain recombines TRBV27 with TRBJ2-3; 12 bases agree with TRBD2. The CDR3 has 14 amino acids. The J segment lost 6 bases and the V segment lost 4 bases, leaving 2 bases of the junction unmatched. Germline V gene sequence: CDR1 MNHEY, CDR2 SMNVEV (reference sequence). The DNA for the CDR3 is TGTGCCAGCAGTTCTAGCGGGAGGGTGGATACGCAGTATTTT. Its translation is CASSSSGRVDTQYF.

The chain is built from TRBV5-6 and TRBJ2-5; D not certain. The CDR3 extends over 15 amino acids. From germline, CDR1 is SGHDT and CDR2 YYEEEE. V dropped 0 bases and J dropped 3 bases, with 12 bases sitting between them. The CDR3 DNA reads TGTGCCAGCAGCTTGGCAGTCGTAGGGAAAGAGACCCAGTACTTC. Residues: CASSLAVVGKETQYF.

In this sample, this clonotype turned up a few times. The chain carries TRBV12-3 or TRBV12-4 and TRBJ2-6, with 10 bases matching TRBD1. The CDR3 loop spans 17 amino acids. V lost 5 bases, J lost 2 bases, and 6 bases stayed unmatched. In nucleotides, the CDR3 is TGTGCCAGCAGTACAGGACAGGGGGGAACTGGGGCCAACGTCCTGACTTTC. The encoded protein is CASSTGQGGTGANVLTF.

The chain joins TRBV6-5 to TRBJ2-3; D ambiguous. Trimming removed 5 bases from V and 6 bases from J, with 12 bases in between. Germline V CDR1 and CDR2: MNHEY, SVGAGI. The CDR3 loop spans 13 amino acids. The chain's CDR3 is CASSPPETDTQYF. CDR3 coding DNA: TGTGCCAGCAGTCCCCCTGAGACGGATACGCAGTATTTT.

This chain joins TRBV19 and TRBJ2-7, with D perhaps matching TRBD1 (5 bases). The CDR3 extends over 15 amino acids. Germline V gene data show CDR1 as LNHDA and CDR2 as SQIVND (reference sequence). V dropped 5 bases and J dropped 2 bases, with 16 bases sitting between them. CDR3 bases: TGTGCCAGTAGTCAGGGATCGCAAGGACCCTACGAGCAGTACTTC. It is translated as CASSQGSQGPYEQYF.

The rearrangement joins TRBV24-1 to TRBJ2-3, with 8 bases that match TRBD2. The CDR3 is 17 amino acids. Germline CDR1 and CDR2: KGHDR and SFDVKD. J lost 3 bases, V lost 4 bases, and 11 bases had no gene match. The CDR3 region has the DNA TGTGCCACCAGTGACGCGCAGGTAGCGGGACCGACAGATACGCAGTATTTT. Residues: CATSDAQVAGPTDTQYF.

CDR3 protein: CASSLVVSGSGDTQYF. The CDR3 region has the DNA TGTGCCAGCAGCTTGGTGGTTAGCGGGAGTGGAGATACGCAGTATTTT. This chain uses TRBV5-4 with TRBJ2-3, with 9 nucleotides matching TRBD2. The germline CDR1 and CDR2 sequences are SGHNT and YYREEE (reference sequence). The ends lost 0 bases at V and 5 bases at J; junction bases unmatched: 7. The CDR3 runs to 16 residues. The variable domain in full, completed from reference TRBV5-4 and TRBJ2-3, reads ETGVTQSPTHLIKTRGQQVTLRCSSQSGHNTVSWYQQALGQGPQFIFQYYREEENGRGNFPPRFSGLQFPNYSSELNVNALELDDSALYLCASSLVVSGSGDTQYFGPGTRLTVL.

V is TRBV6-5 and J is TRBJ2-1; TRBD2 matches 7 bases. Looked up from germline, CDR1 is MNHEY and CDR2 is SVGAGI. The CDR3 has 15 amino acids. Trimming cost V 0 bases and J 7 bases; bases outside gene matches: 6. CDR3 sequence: CASSYSGGLNNEQFF. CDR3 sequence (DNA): TGTGCCAGCAGTTACTCGGGGGGACTAAATAATGAGCAGTTCTTC.

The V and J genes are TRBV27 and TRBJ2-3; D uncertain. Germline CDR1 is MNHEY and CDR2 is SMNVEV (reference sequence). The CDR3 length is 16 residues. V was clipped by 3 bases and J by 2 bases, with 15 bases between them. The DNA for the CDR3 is TGTGCCAGCAGTTTCTTCAAGCAGGAAACCACAGATACGCAGTATTTT. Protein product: CASSFFKQETTDTQYF.

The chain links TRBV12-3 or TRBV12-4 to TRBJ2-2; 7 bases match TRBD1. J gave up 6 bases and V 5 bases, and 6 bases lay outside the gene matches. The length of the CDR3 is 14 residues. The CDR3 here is CASSNRGLAGELFF. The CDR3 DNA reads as TGTGCCAGCAGTAACAGGGGATTGGCCGGGGAGCTGTTTTTT.

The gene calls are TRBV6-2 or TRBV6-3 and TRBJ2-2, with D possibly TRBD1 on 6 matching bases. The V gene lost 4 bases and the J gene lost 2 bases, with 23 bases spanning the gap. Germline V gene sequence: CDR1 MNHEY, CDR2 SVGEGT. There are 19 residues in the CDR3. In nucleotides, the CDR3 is TGTGCCAGCAGTTTGGGTGTTGGGCGAACAGGGAGCAACACCGGGGAGCTGTTTTTT. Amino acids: CASSLGVGRTGSNTGELFF.

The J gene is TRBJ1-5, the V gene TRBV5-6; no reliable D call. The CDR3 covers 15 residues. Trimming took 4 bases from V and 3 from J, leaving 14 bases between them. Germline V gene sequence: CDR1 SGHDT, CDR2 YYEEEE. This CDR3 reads CASSTSRTDNQPQHF. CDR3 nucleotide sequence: TGTGCCAGCAGCACCTCTCGGACGGACAATCAGCCCCAGCATTTT. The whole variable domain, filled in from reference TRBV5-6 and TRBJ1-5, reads DAGVTQSPTHLIKTRGQQVTLRCSPKSGHDTVSWYQQALGQGPQFIFQYYEEEERQRGNFPDRFSGHQFPNYSSELNVNALLLGDSALYLCASSTSRTDNQPQHFGDGTRLSIL.

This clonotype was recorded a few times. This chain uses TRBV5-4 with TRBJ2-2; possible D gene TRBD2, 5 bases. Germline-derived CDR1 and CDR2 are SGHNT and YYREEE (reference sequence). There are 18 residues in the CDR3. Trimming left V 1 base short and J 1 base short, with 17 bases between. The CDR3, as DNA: TGTGCCAGCAGCTTGAACCAAGCGGCCCCTGGGAACACCGGGGAGCTGTTTTTT. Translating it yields CASSLNQAAPGNTGELFF.

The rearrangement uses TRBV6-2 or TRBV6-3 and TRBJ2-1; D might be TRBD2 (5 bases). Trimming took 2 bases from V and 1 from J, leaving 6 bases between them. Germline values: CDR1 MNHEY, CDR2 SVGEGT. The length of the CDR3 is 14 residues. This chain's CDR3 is CASSYPGSYNEQFF. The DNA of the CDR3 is TGTGCCAGCAGTTACCCGGGATCCTACAATGAGCAGTTCTTC.

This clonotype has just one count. The CDR3 here is CASIAQMNTEAFF. In DNA, the CDR3 is TGTGCCAGTATAGCACAGATGAACACTGAAGCTTTCTTT. This chain connects TRBV19 to TRBJ1-1; D call uncertain. The germline gives CDR1 LNHDA, CDR2 SQIVND (reference sequence). The V and J ends lost 7 bases and 0 bases respectively, with 9 bases between them. CDR3 size: 13 residues.

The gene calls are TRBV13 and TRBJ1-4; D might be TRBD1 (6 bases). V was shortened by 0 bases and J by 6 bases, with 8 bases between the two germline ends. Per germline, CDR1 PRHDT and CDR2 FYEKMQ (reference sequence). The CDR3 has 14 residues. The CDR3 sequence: CASSLGAGDEKLFF. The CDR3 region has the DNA TGTGCCAGCAGCTTAGGGGCAGGGGATGAAAAACTGTTTTTT.

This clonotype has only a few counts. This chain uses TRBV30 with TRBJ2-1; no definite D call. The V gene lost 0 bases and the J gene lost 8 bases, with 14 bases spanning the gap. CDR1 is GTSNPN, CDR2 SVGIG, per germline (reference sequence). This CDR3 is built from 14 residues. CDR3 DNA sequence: TGTGCCTGGAGTGTTTCAGTCCCTTCGGATGAGCAGTTCTTC. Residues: CAWSVSVPSDEQFF.

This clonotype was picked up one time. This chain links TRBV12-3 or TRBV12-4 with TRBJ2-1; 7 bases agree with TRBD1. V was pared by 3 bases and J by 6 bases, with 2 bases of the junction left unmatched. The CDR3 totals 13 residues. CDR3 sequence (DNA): TGTGCCAGCAGTTTCTCAGGGGGCAATGAGCAGTTCTTC. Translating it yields CASSFSGGNEQFF.

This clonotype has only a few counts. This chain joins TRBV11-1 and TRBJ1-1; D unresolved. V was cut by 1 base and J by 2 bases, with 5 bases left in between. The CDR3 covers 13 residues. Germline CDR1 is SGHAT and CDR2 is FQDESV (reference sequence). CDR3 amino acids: CASSLDRNTEAFF. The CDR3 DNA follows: TGTGCCAGCAGCTTAGACAGAAACACTGAAGCTTTCTTT.

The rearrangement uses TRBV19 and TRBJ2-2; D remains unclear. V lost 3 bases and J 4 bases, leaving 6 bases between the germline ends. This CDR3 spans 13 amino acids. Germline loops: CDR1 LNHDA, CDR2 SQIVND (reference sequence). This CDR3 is CASSIKGTGELFF. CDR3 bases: TGTGCCAGTAGTATTAAAGGCACCGGGGAGCTGTTTTTT.

The DNA for the CDR3 is TGCAGCGTTGAGACGGACCCGGGCAATGGCTACACCTTC. This translates into CSVETDPGNGYTF. This chain joins TRBV29-1 and TRBJ1-2, with unresolved D. V was pared by 3 bases and J by 6 bases, with 14 bases between. Germline V gene data show CDR1 as SQVTM and CDR2 as ANQGSEA. The CDR3 consists of 13 residues.